There are a few counts of the clone carrying this T cell receptor beta chain. Its target is not known. The data are from a study of blood T cells in healthy people across ages. Whole-study results and caveats: Naive and antigen-experienced cells were not separated, limiting conclusive comparison. Older age went with lower TCR beta diversity per million T cells, in a roughly linear way.

Using a J-beta primer mix together with a sample-barcoded 5' primer, a second PCR was run for about 6 to 12 cycles. TCRdb ran MiXCR on the 5' RACE reads and lists one entry per CDR3 protein. The sample comprises 790,000 or so distinct CDR3 sequences, around 45% of which are singletons, and about a sixth rests with the top ten. The germline V and J ends were trimmed by 6 bases and 5 bases, with 8 bases remaining between them. Germline CDR1 is MNHEY and CDR2 is SVGEGT. The CDR3 spans 12 residues. This TCR was recovered from an elderly man in good health. The chain has TRBV6-2 or TRBV6-3 and TRBJ2-1; no clear D gene. Sequencing was done on a sample of blood. CDR3 nucleotide sequence: TGTGCCAGCAGACCCGCAGACAATGAGCAGTTCTTC. Translating gives CASRPADNEQFF.